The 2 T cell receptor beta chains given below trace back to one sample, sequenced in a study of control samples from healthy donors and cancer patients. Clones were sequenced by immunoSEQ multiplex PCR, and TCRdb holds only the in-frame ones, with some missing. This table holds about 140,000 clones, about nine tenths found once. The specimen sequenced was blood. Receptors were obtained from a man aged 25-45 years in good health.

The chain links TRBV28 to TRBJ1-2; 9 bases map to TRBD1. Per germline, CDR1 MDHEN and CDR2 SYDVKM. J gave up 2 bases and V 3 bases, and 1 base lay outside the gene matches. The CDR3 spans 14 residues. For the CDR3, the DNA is TGTGCCAGCAGTTTGGGGACAGGGAACTATGGCTACACCTTC. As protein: CASSLGTGNYGYTF.

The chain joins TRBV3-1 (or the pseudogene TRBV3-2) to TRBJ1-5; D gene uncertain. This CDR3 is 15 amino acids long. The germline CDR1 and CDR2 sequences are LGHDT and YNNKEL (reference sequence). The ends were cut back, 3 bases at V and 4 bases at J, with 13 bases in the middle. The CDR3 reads CASSQTFGFNQPQHF. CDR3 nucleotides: TGTGCCAGCAGCCAGACTTTCGGGTTTAATCAGCCCCAGCATTTT.